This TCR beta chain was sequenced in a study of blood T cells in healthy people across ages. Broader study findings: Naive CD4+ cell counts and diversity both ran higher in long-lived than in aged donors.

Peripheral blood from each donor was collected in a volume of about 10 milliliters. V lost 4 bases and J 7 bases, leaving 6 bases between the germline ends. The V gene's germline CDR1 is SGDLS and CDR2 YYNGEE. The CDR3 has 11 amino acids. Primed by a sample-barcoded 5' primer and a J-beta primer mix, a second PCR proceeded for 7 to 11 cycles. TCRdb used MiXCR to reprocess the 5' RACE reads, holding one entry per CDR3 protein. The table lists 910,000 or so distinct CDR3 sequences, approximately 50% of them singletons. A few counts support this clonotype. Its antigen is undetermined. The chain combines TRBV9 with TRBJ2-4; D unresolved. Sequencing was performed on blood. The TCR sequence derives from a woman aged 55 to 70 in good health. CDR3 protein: CASSSANIQYF. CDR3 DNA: TGTGCCAGCAGCTCAGCCAACATTCAGTACTTC.